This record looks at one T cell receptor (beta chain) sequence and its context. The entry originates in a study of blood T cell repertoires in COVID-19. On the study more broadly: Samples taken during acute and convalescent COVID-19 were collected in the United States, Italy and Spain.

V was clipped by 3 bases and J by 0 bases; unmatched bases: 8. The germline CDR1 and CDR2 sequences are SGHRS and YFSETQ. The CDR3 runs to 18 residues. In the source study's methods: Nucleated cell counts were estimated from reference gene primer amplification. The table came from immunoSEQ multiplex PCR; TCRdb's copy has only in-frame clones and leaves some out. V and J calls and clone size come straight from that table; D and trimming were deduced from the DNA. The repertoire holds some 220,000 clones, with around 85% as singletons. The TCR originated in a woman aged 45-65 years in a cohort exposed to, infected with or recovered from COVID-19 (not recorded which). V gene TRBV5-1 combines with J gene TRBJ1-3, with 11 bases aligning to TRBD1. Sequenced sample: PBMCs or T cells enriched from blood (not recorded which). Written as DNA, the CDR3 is TGCGCCAGCAGCTGGGGTCGGACAGGGGGCATCTCTGGAAACACCATATATTTT. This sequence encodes CASSWGRTGGISGNTIYF.